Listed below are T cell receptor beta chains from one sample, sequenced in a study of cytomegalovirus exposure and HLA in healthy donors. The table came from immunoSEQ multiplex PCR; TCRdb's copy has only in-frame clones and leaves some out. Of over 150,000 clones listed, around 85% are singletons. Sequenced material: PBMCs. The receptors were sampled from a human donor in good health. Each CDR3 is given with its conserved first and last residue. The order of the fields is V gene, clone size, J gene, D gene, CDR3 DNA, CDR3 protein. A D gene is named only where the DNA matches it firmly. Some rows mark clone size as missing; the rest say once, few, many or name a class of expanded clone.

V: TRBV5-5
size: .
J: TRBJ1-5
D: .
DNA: TGTGCCAGCAGCTTCAACGGGGGGCAAGGCAATCAGCCCCAGCATTTT
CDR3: CASSFNGGQGNQPQHF

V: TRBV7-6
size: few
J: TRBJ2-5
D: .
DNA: TGTGCCAGCAGCTTAGCAGCGGAAGAGACCCAGTACTTC
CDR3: CASSLAAEETQYF

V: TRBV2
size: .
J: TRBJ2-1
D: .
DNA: TGTGCCACCGCGACGAACGACAAGCAGTTCTTC
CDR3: CATATNDKQFF

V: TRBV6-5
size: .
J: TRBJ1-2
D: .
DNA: TGTGCCAGCAGTTCACCAGGGTACTATGGCTACACCTTC
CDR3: CASSSPGYYGYTF

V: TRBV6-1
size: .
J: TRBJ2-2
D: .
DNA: TGTGCCATCCTTATCCCGGGATCAACCGGGGAGCTGTTTTTT
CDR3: CAILIPGSTGELFF

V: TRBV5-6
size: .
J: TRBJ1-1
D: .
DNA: TGTGCCAGCAGCTTGGGGGGAGAAAACGAAGCTTTCTTT
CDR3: CASSLGGENEAFF

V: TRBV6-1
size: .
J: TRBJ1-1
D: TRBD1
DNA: TGTGCCAGCAGTGTTACAGGGGTCACTGAAGCTTTCTTT
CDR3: CASSVTGVTEAFF

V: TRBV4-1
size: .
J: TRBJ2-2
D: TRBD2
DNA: TGCGCCAGCAGCCTAGGAGCGGGGGGGTCCGGGGAGCTGTTTTTT
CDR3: CASSLGAGGSGELFF

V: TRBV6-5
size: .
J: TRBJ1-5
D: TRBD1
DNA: TGTGCCAGCAGTCAGGACAGGGGTAAACAGCCCCAGCATTTT
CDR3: CASSQDRGKQPQHF

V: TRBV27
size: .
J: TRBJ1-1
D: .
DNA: TGTGCCAGCAGCAGTACGAACACTGAAGCTTTCTTT
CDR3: CASSSTNTEAFF

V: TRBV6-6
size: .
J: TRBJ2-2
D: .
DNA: TGTGCCAGCAGGCCACGTCTGGACTCGAACACCGGGGAGCTGTTTTTT
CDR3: CASRPRLDSNTGELFF

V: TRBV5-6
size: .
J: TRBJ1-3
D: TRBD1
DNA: TGTGCCAGCAGCTGGGTCGGGACAGAATCTGGAAACACCATATATTTT
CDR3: CASSWVGTESGNTIYF

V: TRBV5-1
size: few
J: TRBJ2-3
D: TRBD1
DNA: TGCGCCAGCAGCTTAGGTTCCCCAGGGGGAACAGATACGCAGTATTTT
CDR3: CASSLGSPGGTDTQYF

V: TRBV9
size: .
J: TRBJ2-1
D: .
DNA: TGTGCCAGCAGCAGCGGAGGGCGTGGGGGTTCCAATGAGCAGTTCTTC
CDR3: CASSSGGRGGSNEQFF

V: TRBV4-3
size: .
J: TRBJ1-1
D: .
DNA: TGCGCCAGCAGCCAAGCCCGGGGGGGGAGTAGGACTGAAGCTTTCTTT
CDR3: CASSQARGGSRTEAFF

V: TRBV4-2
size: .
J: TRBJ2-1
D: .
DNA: TGTGCCAGCAGCCCACCCCCCCCGGAGTACAATGAGCAGTTCTTC
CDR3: CASSPPPPEYNEQFF

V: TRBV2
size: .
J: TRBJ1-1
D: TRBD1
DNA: TGTGCCAGCATTAGGGGGCGCATTGAAGCTTTCTTT
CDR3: CASIRGRIEAFF

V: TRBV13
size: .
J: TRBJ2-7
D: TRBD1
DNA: TGTGCCAGCAGCTTAAGGACAGGGGACTACGAGCAGTACTTC
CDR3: CASSLRTGDYEQYF

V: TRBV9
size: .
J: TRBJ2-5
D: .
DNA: TGTGCCAGCAGCGTAGCGGGGGATCCCTTGGAGACCCAGTACTTC
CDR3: CASSVAGDPLETQYF

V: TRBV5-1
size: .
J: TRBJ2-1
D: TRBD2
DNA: TGCGCCAGCCTACCTGGGACTAGCGGGGGGGATGAGCAGTTCTTC
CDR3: CASLPGTSGGDEQFF

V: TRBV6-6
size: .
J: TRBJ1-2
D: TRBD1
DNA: TGTGCCATCACCTTTCGGACAGGATATAACTATGGCTACACCTTC
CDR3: CAITFRTGYNYGYTF

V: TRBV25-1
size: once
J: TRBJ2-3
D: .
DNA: TGTGCCAGCAGTGAATTTCGGGGCACAGATACGCAGTATTTT
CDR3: CASSEFRGTDTQYF

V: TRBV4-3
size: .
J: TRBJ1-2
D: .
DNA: TGCGCCAGCAGCCAAGACAGAGCGTGGGTCGGTGACTATGGCTACACCTTC
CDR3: CASSQDRAWVGDYGYTF

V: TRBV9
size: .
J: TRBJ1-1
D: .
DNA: TGTGCCAGCAGCGTAGCAGGGAACACTGAAGCTTTCTTT
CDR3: CASSVAGNTEAFF